This T cell receptor beta chain is drawn from a study of shared clonotypes between healthy human individuals. Study-wide points: Rarefaction curves obtained for sorted subsets showed sequencing incomplete despite large depth. The study found approximately 5% of naive CD4 clonotypes shared across a handful of donors. Collection of samples was limited to blood; tissue repertoires likely differ.

Germline loops: CDR1 LNHDA, CDR2 SQIVND (reference sequence). The CDR3 has 15 residues. With 7 bases removed from V and 4 bases from J, the gap between germline ends came to 19 bases. With regard to this clone: The target antigen is unknown.

Naive CD8 cells, CD45RO-negative and positively selected for CCR7, excluded terminally differentiated effector memory CD45RA+ cells. Assay used: immunoSEQ multiplex PCR; TCRdb lists only in-frame clones, some missing. The sample holds some 1,900,000 clones, about 95% seen once. The gene calls are TRBV19 and TRBJ1-1; no clear D. The TCR originated in a man aged 18 to 29 in good health. Sequenced: naive CD8+ T cells sorted from blood. As DNA, the CDR3 is TGTGCCAGTACCCTAATGGGGTGGGGTGGCACTGAAGCTTTCTTT. Translated, it gives CASTLMGWGGTEAFF.